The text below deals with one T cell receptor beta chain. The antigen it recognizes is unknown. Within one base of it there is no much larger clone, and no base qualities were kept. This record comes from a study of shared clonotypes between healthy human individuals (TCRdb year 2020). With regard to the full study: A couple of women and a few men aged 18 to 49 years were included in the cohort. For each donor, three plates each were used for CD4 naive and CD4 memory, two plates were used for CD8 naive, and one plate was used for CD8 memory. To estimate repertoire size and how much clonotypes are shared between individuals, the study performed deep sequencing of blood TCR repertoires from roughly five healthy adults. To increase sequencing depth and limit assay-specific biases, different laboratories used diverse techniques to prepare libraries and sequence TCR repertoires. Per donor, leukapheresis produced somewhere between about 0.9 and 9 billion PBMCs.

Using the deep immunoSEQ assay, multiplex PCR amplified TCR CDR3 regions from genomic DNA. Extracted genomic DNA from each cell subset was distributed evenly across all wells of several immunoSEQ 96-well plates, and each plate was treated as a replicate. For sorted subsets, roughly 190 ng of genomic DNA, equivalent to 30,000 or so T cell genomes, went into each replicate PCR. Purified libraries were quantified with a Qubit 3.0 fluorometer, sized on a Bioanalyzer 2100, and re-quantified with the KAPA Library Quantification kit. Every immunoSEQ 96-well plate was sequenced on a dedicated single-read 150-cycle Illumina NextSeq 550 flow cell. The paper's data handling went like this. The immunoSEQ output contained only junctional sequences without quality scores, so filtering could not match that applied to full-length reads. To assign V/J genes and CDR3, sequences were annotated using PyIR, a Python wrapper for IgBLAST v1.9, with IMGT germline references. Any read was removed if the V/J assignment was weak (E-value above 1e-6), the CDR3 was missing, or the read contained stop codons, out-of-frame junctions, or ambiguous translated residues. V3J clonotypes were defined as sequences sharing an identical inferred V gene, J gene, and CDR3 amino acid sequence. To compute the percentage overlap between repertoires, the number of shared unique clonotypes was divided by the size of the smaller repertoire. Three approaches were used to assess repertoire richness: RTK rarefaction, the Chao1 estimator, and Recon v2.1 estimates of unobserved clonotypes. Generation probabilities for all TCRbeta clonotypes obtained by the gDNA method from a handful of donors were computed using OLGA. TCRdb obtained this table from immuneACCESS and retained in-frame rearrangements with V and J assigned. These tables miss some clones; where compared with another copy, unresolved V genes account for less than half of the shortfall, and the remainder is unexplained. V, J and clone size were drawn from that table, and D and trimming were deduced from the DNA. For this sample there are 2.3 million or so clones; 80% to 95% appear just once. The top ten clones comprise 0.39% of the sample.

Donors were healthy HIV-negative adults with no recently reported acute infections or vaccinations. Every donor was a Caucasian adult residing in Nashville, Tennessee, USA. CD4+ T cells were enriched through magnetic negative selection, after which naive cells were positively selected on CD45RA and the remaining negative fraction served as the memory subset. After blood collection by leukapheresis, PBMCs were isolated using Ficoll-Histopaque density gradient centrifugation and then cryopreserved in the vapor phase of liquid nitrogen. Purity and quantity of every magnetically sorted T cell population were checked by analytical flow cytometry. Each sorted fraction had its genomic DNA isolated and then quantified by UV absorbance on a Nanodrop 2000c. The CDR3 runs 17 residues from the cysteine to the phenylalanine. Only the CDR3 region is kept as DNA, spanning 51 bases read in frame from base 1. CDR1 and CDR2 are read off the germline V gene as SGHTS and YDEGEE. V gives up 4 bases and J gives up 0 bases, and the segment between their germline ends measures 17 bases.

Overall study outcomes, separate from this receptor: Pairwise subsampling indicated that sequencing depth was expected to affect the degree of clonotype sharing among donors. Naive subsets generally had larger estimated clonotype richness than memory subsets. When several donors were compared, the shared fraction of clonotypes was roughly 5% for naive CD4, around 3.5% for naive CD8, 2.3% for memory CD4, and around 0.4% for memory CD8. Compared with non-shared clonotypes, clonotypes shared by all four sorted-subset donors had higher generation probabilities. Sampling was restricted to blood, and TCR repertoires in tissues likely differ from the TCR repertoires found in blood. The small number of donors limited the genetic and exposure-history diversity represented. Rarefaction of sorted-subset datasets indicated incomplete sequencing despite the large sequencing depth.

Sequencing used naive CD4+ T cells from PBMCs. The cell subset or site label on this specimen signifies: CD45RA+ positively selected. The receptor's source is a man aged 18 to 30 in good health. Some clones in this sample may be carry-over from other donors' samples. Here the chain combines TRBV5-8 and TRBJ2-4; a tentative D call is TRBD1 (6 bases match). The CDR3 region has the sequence CASSTHPDSLAKNIQYF. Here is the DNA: TGTGCCAGCAGCACCCACCCGGACAGTCTAGCCAAAAACATTCAGTACTTC. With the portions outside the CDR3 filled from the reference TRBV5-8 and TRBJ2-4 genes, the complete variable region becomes EAGVTQSPTHLIKTRGQQATLRCSPISGHTSVYWYQQALGLGLQFLLWYDEGEERNRGNFPPRFSGRQFPNYSSELNVNALELEDSALYLCASSTHPDSLAKNIQYFGAGTRLSVL.